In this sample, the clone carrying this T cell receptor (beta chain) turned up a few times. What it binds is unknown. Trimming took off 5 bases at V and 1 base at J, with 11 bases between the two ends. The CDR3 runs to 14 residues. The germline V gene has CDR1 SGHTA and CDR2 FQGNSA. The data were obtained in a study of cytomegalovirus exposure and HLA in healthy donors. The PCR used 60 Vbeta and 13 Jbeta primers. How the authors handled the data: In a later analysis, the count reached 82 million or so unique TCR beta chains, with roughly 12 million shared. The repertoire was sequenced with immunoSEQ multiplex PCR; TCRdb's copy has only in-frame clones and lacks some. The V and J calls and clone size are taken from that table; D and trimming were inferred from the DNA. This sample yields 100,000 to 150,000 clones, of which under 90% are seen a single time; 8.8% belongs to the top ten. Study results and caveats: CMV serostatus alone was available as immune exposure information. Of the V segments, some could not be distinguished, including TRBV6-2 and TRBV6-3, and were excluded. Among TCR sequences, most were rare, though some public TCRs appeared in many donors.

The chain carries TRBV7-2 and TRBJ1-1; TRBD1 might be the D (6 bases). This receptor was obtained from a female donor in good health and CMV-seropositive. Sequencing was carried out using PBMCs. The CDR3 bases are TGTGCCAGCAGCACTCCGACAGGGAACACTGAAGCTTTCTTT. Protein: CASSTPTGNTEAFF.